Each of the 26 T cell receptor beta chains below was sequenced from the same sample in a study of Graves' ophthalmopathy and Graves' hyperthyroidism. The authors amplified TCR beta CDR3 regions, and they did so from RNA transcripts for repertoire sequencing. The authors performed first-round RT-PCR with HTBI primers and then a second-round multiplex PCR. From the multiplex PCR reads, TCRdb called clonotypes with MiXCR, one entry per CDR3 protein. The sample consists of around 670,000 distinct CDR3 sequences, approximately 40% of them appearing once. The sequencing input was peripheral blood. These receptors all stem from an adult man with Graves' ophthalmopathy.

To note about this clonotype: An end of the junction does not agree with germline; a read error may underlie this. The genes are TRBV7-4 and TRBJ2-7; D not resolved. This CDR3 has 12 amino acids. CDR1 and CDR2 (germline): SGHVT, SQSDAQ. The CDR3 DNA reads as TGTGCCAGCAGCCCTTACGCCAGGCTTCCTCAGTTC. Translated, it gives CASSPYARLPQF.

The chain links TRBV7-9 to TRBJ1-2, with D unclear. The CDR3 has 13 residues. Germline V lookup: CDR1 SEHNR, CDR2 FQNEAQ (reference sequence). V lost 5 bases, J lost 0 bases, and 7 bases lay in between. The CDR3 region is CASSHRSNYGYTF. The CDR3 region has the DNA TGTGCCAGCAGCCATCGATCTAACTATGGCTACACCTTC.

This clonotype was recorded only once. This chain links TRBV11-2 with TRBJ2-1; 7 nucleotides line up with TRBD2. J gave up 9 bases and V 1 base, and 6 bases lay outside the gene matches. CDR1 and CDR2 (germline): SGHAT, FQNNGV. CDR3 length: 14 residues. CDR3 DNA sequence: TGTGCCAGCAGCTTAGGTACGGGGGGAGGTGAGCAGTTCTTC. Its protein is CASSLGTGGGEQFF.

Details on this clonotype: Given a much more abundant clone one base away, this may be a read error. CDR3 sequence reads: CAGSLVSGPEYGYTF. In DNA, the CDR3 is TGTGCCGGCAGCTTAGTATCAGGGCCGGAGTATGGCTACACCTTC. The V gene is TRBV7-2, the J gene TRBJ1-2; possible D gene TRBD1, 5 bases. Germline V CDR1 and CDR2: SGHTA, FQGNSA. The CDR3 consists of 15 residues.

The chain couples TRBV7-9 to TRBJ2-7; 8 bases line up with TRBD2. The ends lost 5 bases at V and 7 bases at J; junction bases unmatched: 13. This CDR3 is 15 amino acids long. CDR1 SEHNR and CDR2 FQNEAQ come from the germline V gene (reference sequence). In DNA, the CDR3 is TGTGCCAGCAGCCGGGACGGGGGGGCATCGCGGGAGCAGTACTTC. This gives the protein CASSRDGGASREQYF.

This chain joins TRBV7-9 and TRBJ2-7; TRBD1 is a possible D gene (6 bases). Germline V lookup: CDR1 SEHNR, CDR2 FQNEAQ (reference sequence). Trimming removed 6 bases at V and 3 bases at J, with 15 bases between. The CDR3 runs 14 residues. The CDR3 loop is CASSLRTANYEQYF. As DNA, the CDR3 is TGTGCCAGCAGTTTGAGGACAGCAAACTACGAGCAGTACTTC.

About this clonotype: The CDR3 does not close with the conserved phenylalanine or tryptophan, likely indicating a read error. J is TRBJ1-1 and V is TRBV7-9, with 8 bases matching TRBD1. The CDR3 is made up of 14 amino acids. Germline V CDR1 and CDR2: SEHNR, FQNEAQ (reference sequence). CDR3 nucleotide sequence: TGCGCCAGCAGCTCCGGACAGGGGAACACTGAAGCTTTCCTT. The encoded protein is CASSSGQGNTEAFL.

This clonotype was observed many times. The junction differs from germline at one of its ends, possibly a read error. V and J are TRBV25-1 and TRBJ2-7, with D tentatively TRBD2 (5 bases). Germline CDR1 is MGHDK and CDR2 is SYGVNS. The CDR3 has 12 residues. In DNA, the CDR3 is TGTGCCAGCAGTGATAGTGCCGGGGAGCTGTACTTC. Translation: CASSDSAGELYF.

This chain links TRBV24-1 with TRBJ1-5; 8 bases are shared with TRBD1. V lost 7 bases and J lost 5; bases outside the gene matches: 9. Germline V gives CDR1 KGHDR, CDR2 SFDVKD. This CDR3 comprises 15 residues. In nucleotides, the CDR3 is TGTGCCACCAGGGGTCCAGGGGGCAGGGATCAGCCCCAGCATTTT. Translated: CATRGPGGRDQPQHF.

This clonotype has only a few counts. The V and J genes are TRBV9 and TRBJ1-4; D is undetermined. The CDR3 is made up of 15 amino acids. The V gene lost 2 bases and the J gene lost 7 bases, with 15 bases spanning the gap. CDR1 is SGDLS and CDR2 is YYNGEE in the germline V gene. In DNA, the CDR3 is TGTGCCAGCAGCGTCGGCTCCGTACGGGGTGAAAAACTGTTTTTT. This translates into CASSVGSVRGEKLFF. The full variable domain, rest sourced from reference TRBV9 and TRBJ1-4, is DSGVTQTPKHLITATGQRVTLRCSPRSGDLSVYWYQQSLDQGLQFLIQYYNGEERAKGNILERFSAQQFPDLHSELNLSSLELGDSALYFCASSVGSVRGEKLFFGSGTQLSVL.

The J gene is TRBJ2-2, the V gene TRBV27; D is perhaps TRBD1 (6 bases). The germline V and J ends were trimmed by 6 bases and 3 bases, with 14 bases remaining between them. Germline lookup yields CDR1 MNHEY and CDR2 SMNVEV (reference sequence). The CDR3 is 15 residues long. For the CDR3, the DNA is TGTGCCAGCAGAAACCGGGACAAATACACCGGGGAGCTGTTTTTT. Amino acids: CASRNRDKYTGELFF.

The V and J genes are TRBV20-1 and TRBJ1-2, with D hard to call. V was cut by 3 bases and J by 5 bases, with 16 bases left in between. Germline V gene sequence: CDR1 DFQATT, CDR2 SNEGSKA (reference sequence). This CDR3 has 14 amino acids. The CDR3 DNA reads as TGCAGTGCTAGTATGGCAGTAGGAGGGTATGGCTACACCTTC. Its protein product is CSASMAVGGYGYTF.

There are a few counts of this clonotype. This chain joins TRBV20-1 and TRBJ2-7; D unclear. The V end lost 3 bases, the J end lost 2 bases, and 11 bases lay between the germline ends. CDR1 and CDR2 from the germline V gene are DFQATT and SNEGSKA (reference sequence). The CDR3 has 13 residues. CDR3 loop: CSASLRAPYEQYF. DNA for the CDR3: TGCAGTGCTAGTCTGCGAGCCCCCTACGAGCAGTACTTC.

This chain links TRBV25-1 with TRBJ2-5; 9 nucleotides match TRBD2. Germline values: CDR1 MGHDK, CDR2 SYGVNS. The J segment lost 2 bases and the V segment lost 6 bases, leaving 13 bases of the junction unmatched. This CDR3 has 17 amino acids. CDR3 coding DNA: TGTGCCAGCAGCTGGTTTATCGGCGGGGGGGAGCAAGAGACCCAGTACTTC. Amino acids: CASSWFIGGGEQETQYF.

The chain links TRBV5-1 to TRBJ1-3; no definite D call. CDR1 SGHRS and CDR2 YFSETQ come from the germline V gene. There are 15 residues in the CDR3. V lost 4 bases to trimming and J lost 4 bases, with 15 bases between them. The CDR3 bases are TGCGCCAGCAGCCAAAATGGGGATAGGGGAAACACCATATATTTT. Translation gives CASSQNGDRGNTIYF.

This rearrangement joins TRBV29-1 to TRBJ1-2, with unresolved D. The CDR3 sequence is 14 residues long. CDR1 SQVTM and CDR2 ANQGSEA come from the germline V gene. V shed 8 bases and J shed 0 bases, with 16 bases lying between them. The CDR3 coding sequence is TGCAGCAGTTACATCGGGAGCTCTAACTATGGCTACACCTTC. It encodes CSSYIGSSNYGYTF.

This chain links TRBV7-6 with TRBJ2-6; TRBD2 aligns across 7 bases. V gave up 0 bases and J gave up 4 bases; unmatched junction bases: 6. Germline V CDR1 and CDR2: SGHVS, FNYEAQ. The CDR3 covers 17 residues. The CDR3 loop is CASSLAGGTEGANVLTF. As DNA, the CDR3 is TGTGCCAGCAGCTTAGCGGGAGGGACTGAAGGGGCCAACGTCCTGACTTTC.

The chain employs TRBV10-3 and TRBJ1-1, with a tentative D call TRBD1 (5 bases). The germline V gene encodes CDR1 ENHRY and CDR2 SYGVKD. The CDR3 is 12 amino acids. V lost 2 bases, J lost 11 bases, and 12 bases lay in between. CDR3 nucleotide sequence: TGTGCCATCAGTGAGGAAGGCAGGGCGGCTTTCTTT. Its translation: CAISEEGRAAFF.

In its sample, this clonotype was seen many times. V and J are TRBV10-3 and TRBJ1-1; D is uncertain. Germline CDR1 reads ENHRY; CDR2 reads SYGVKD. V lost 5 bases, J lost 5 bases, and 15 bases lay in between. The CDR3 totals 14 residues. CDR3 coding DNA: TGTGCCATCAGTCTCCAACAAAGTCGGACTGAAGCTTTCTTT. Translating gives CAISLQQSRTEAFF.

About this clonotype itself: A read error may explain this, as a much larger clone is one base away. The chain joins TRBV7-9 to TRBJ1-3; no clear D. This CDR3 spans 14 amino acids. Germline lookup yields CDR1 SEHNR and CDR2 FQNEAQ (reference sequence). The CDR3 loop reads CASSLGRSGNAIYF. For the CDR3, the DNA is TGTGCCAGCAGCCTAGGGAGGTCTGGAAACGCCATATATTTT. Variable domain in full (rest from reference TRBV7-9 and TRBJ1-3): DTGVSQNPRHKITKRGQNVTFRCDPISEHNRLYWYRQTLGQGPEFLTYFQNEAQLEKSRLLSDRFSAERPKGSFSTLEIQRTEQGDSAMYLCASSLGRSGNAIYFGEGSWLTVV.

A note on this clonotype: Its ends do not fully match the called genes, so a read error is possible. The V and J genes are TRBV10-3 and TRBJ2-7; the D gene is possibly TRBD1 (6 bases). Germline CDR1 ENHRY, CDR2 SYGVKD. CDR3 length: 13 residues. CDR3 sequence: CASSGTHSYEQYF. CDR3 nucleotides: TGTGCCAGCAGTGGGACACACTCCTACGAGCAGTACTTC.

CDR3 residues: CASSYWGQGGYGYTF. In DNA, the CDR3 is TGTGCCAGCAGTTACTGGGGACAGGGAGGGTATGGCTACACCTTC. The chain links TRBV6-5 to TRBJ1-2; TRBD1 aligns across 9 bases. V lost 1 base, J lost 5 bases, and 5 bases stayed unmatched. The CDR3 sequence is 15 residues long. In germline, CDR1 is MNHEY, CDR2 SVGAGI.

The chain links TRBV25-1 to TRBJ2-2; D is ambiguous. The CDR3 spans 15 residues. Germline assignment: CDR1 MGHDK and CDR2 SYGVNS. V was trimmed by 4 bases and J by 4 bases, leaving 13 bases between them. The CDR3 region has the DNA TGTGCCAGCAGTGCTAGATATGGGTCCACCGGGGAGCTGTTTTTT. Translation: CASSARYGSTGELFF.

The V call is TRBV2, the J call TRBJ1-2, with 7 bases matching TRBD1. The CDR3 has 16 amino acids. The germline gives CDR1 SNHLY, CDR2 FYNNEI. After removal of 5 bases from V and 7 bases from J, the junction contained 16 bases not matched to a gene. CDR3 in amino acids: CASSLHYQGERFGYTF. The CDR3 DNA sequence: TGTGCCAGCAGTTTACATTACCAGGGGGAAAGGTTTGGCTACACCTTC. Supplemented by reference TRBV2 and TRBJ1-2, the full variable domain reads EPEVTQTPSHQVTQMGQEVILRCVPISNHLYFYWYRQILGQKVEFLVSFYNNEISEKSEIFDDQFSVERPDGSNFTLKIRSTKLEDSAMYFCASSLHYQGERFGYTFGSGTRLTVV.

The CDR3 DNA sequence: TGCAGTGCTACGAACCGGGACAACTTACAAGAGACCCAGTACTTC. This encodes CSATNRDNLQETQYF. V is TRBV20-1 and J is TRBJ2-5, with D possibly TRBD1 on 6 matching bases. Trimming took 4 bases from V and 2 from J, leaving 17 bases between them. Germline V gene data show CDR1 as DFQATT and CDR2 as SNEGSKA (reference sequence). The CDR3 consists of 15 residues.

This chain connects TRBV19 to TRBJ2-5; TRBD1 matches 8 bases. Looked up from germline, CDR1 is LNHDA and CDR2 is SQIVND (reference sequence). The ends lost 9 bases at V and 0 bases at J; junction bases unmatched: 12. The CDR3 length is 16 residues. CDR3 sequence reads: CASITPGGYHQETQYF. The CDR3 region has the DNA TGTGCCAGCATCACGCCAGGGGGCTATCACCAAGAGACCCAGTACTTC.